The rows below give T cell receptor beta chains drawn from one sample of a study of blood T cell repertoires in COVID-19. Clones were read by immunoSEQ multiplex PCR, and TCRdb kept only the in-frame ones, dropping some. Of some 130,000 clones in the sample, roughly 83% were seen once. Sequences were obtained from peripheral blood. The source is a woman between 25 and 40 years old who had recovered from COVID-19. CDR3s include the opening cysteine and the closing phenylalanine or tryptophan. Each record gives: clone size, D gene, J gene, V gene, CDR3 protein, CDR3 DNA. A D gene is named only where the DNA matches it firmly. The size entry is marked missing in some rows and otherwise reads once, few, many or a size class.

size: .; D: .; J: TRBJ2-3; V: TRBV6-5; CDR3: CASREDSTFTDTQYF; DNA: TGTGCCAGCAGGGAGGACTCCACCTTCACAGATACGCAGTATTTT
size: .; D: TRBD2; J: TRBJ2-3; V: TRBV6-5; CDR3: CASKGGAWKTDTQYF; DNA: TGTGCCAGCAAGGGAGGGGCGTGGAAGACAGATACGCAGTATTTT
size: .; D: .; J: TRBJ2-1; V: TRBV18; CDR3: CASSPWERSYNEQFF; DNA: TGTGCCAGCTCACCATGGGAGAGGTCCTACAATGAGCAGTTCTTC
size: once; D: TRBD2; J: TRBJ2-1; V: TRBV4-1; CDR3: CASSQDLFAGGGNEQFF; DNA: TGCGCCAGCAGCCAAGATCTTTTCGCGGGGGGGGGCAATGAGCAGTTCTTC
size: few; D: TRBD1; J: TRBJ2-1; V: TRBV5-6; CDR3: CASSLGDRVVQGQFF; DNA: TGTGCCAGCAGCTTGGGAGACAGGGTGGTGCAGGGGCAGTTCTTC
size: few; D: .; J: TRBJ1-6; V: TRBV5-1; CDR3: CASSLGDSLSWGLHF; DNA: TGCGCCAGCAGCTTGGGCGACAGTTTAAGCTGGGGCCTCCACTTT
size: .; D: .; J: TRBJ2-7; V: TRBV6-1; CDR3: CASSDSGLGWEQYF; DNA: TGTGCCAGCAGTGACAGCGGTCTAGGGTGGGAGCAGTACTTC
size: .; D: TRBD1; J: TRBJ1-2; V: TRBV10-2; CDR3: CASSETPTGGTGYTF; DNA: TGCGCCAGCAGTGAGACCCCGACAGGGGGAACTGGCTACACCTTC
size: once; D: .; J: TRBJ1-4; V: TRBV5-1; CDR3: CASSLDGGNNEKLFF; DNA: TGCGCCAGCAGCTTGGATGGGGGGAATAATGAAAAACTGTTTTTT
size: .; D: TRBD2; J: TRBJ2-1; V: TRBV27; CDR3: CASSLQGLADYNEQFF; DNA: TGTGCCAGCAGTTTACAGGGACTAGCAGACTACAATGAGCAGTTCTTC
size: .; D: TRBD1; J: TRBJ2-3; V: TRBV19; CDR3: CASRDIGAGGSTDTQYF; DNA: TGTGCCAGTAGGGATATCGGAGCAGGGGGAAGCACAGATACGCAGTATTTT
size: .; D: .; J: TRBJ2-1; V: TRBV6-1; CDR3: CASSEFSLNEQFF; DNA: TGTGCCAGCAGTGAATTTAGTTTGAATGAGCAGTTCTTC
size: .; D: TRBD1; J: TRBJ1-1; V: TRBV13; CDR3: CASSSQGMNTEAFF; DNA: TGTGCCAGCAGCTCACAGGGGATGAACACTGAAGCTTTCTTT
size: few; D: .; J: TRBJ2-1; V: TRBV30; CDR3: CAWNRGSGPIDEQFF; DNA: TGTGCCTGGAATCGCGGTAGCGGTCCCATCGATGAGCAGTTCTTC
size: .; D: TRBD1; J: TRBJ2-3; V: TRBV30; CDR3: CAWTTGQHTDTQYF; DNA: TGTGCCTGGACCACGGGACAGCACACAGATACGCAGTATTTT
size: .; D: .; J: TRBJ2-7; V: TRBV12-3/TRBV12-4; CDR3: CASRSGTWFTHF; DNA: TGTGCCAGCAGGTCGGGGACATGGTTTACGCACTTC